This T cell receptor (beta chain) was observed in a study of blood T cell repertoires in COVID-19. Study summary: Specimens from acute and convalescent COVID-19 originated in the United States, Italy and Spain. In each case, the material was cDNA or gDNA derived from T cells, B-cell-depleted T cells, or PBMCs.

In the study's own analysis: Cell counts per sample came from amplifying reference gene primers. Here immunoSEQ multiplex PCR was the method, and the copy in TCRdb shows in-frame clones only, minus some. The DNA was the basis for D and trimming; V, J and clone size are from that table. The sample contains a few hundred thousand clones, 70% to 90% of which appear only once. This clone came up once. V was clipped by 6 bases and J by 15 bases; unmatched bases: 10. Germline assignment: CDR1 DFQATT and CDR2 SNEGSKA (reference sequence). The CDR3 is made up of 11 amino acids. The chain carries TRBV20-1 and TRBJ2-1; 8 bases align to TRBD2. The TCR originated in a woman aged 45-65 years with COVID-19, enrolled during active disease. The sample was peripheral blood. CDR3 DNA: TGCAGTGCCGACGTAGCGGGAAAAACGTTCTTC. The encoded protein is CSADVAGKTFF.